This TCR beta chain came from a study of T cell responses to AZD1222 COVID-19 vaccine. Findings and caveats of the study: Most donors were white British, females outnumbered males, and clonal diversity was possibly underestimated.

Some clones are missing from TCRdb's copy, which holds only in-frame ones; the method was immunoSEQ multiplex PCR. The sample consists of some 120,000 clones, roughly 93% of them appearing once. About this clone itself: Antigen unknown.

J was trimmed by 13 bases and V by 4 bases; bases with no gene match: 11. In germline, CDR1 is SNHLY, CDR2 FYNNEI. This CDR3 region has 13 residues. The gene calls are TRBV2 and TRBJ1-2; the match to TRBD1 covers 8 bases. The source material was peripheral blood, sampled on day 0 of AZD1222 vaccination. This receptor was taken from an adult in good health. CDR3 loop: CASSVTGTGDSTF. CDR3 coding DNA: TGTGCCAGCAGTGTTACCGGGACAGGCGATAGCACCTTC.